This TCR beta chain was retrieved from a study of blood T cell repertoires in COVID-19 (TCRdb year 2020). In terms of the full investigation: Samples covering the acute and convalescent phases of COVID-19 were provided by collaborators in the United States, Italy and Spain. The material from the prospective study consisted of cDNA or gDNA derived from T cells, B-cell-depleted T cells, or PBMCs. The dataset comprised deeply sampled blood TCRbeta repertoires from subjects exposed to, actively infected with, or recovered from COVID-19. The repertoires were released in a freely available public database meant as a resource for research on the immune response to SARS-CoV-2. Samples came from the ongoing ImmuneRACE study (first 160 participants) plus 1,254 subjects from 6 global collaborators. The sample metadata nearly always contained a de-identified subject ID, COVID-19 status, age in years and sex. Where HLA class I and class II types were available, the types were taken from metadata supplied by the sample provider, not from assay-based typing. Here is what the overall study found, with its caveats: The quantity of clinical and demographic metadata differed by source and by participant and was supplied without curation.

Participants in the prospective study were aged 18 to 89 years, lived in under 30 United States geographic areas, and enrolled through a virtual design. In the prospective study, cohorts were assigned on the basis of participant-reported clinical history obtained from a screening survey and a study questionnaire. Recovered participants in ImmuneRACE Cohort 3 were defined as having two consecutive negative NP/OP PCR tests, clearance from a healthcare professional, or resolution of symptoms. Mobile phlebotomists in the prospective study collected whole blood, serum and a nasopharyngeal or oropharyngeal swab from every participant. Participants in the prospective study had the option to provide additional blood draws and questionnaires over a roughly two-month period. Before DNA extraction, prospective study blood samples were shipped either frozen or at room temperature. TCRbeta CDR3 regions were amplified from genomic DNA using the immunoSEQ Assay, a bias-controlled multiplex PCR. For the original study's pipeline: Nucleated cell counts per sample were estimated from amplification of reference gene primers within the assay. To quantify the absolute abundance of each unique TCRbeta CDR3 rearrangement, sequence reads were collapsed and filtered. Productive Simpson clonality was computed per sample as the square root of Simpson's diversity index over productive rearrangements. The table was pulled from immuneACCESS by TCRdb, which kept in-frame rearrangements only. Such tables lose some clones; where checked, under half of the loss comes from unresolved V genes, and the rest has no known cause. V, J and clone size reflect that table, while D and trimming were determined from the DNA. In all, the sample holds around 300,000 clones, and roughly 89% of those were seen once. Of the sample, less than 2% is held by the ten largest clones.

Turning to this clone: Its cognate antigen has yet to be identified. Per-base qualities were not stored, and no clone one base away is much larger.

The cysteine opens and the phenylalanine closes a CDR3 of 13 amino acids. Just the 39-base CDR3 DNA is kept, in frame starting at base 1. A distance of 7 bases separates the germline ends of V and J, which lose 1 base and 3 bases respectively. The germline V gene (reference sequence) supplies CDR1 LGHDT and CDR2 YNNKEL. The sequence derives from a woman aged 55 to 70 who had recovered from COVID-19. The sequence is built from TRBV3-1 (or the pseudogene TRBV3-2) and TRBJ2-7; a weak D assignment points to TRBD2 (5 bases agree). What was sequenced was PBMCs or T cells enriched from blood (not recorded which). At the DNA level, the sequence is TGTGCCAGCAGCCAAGCCCGGGGCTACGAGCAGTACTTC. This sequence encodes CASSQARGYEQYF.